The entry below describes one TCR beta chain. It was with 60 Vbeta and 13 Jbeta primers that the PCR ran. Sequenced by immunoSEQ multiplex PCR; TCRdb stores in-frame clones only, minus some. This repertoire includes 200,000 or so clones. These data belong to a study of cytomegalovirus exposure and HLA in healthy donors. This CDR3 contains 14 residues. Germline CDR1 reads SGHAT; CDR2 reads FQDESV (reference sequence). The V gene lost 5 bases and the J gene lost 1 base, with 12 bases spanning the gap. V usage is TRBV11-1 and J usage is TRBJ2-7; possible D gene TRBD2, 6 bases. This TCR was recovered from a boy between 10 and 17 years old in good health and CMV-seronegative. Sequenced sample: PBMCs. The CDR3 sequence is CASSPMEGSYEQYF. CDR3 nucleotide sequence: TGTGCCAGCAGCCCTATGGAGGGGTCCTACGAGCAGTACTTC.